Below, 28 T cell receptor beta chains from the same sample are listed, as sequenced in a study of technical replicates of blood from a few donors. The assay was immunoSEQ multiplex PCR, and TCRdb's table has in-frame clones only and misses some. Among 70,000 to 95,000 clones, over 85% were seen once, and the ten largest hold 0.24%. Material: T cells isolated from PBMCs. All receptors derive from a human donor in good health.

The gene calls are TRBV28 and TRBJ1-2; 7 positions match TRBD1. The CDR3 totals 18 residues. Per the germline V gene, CDR1 is MDHEN and CDR2 is SYDVKM. The junction had 24 bases not matched to a gene; V was cut back by 6 bases and J by 8 bases. The CDR3 protein is CASSPRKPGTAIPFGYTF. In DNA form, the CDR3 reads TGTGCCAGCAGCCCTAGGAAACCCGGGACAGCCATCCCCTTCGGCTACACCTTC.

The chain couples TRBV5-4 to TRBJ1-1; 7 nucleotides agree with TRBD1. Germline CDR1 SGHNT, CDR2 YYREEE (reference sequence). V lost 4 bases, J lost 5 bases, and 20 bases stayed unmatched. This CDR3 spans 18 amino acids. CDR3 loop: CASSRQGQGGTVGTEAFF. CDR3 coding DNA: TGTGCCAGCAGCCGACAGGGTCAGGGCGGGACGGTGGGGACTGAAGCTTTCTTT.

The chain couples TRBV5-1 to TRBJ2-1; TRBD1 aligns across 10 bases. CDR1 and CDR2 from the germline V gene are SGHRS and YFSETQ. This CDR3 is built from 15 residues. With V trimmed by 7 bases and J by 3 bases, 7 bases remained unmatched. CDR3 in DNA: TGCGCCAGCGCTCAAGGGACAGGGGACTACAATGAGCAGTTCTTC. Its protein is CASAQGTGDYNEQFF.

The gene calls are TRBV5-1 and TRBJ2-1; D gene uncertain. Germline loops: CDR1 SGHRS, CDR2 YFSETQ. Trimming took 4 bases from V and 6 from J, leaving 14 bases between them. The CDR3 contains 14 residues. The CDR3 reads CASSPSGLRNEQFF. In DNA form, the CDR3 reads TGCGCCAGCAGCCCCTCCGGTTTGCGCAATGAGCAGTTCTTC. Full variable domain (rest looked up from reference TRBV5-1 and TRBJ2-1): KAGVTQTPRYLIKTRGQQVTLSCSPISGHRSVSWYQQTPGQGLQFLFEYFSETQRNKGNFPGRFSGRQFSNSRSEMNVSTLELGDSALYLCASSPSGLRNEQFFGPGTRLTVL.

The chain carries TRBV10-3 and TRBJ1-2, with TRBD1 identical over 8 bases. CDR3 size: 12 residues. Germline assignment: CDR1 ENHRY and CDR2 SYGVKD. V gave up 4 bases and J gave up 7 bases; unmatched junction bases: 2. CDR3 DNA: TGTGCCATCAGTGGACAGGGGACTGGCTACACCTTC. It is translated as CAISGQGTGYTF.

This chain links TRBV14 with TRBJ1-1, with unresolved D. V was shortened by 3 bases and J by 0 bases, with 20 bases between the two germline ends. The CDR3 is 18 amino acids. CDR1 and CDR2 from the germline V gene are SGHDN and FVKESK. In DNA, the CDR3 is TGTGCCAGCAGCCATCACCCGTCCCGATCAGGCATGAACACTGAAGCTTTCTTT. Its protein is CASSHHPSRSGMNTEAFF.

The CDR3 here is CASSSAGGQGYEQYF. The DNA for the CDR3 is TGTGCCAGCAGTTCCGCGGGGGGACAAGGATACGAGCAGTACTTC. The V gene is TRBV7-3, the J gene TRBJ2-7, with TRBD2 matching 8 bases. Losses at the gene ends were 6 bases for V and 4 bases for J; bases not matched to a gene: 11. This CDR3 spans 15 amino acids. The germline V gene has CDR1 SGHTA and CDR2 FQGTGA.

The chain employs TRBV18 and TRBJ2-5, with D perhaps matching TRBD2 (5 bases). Germline V lookup: CDR1 KGHSH, CDR2 LQKENI. V gave up 1 base and J gave up 4 bases, with 16 bases separating them. This CDR3 has 16 amino acids. CDR3 sequence reads: CASSPLPGSGRETQYF. CDR3 nucleotide sequence: TGTGCCAGCTCACCACTTCCGGGGTCGGGTCGAGAGACCCAGTACTTC. Complete variable domain (other parts from reference TRBV18 and TRBJ2-5): NAGVMQNPRHLVRRRGQEARLRCSPMKGHSHVYWYRQLPEEGLKFMVYLQKENIIDESGMPKERFSAEFPKEGPSILRIQQVVRGDSAAYFCASSPLPGSGRETQYFGPGTRLLVL.

This clone was recorded only once. This chain links TRBV6-5 with TRBJ1-2; 9 nucleotides match TRBD1. Germline values: CDR1 MNHEY, CDR2 SVGAGI. V dropped 4 bases and J dropped 6; count of bases not matched to a gene: 6. The CDR3 contains 14 residues. CDR3 region: CASSLNRGLDGYTF. DNA for the CDR3: TGTGCCAGCAGTTTAAACAGGGGGCTGGATGGCTACACCTTC.

The chain combines TRBV5-4 with TRBJ2-7; 12 nucleotides agree with TRBD2. The CDR3 sequence is 16 residues long. Germline CDR1 is SGHNT and CDR2 is YYREEE (reference sequence). V trimming: 3 bases; J trimming: 2 bases; junction bases outside the gene matches: 6. CDR3 protein: CASSSGTSGRAYEQYF. The DNA of the CDR3 is TGTGCCAGCAGCTCCGGGACTAGCGGGCGGGCCTACGAGCAGTACTTC. The variable domain in full, with the rest retrieved from reference TRBV5-4 and TRBJ2-7, is ETGVTQSPTHLIKTRGQQVTLRCSSQSGHNTVSWYQQALGQGPQFIFQYYREEENGRGNFPPRFSGLQFPNYSSELNVNALELDDSALYLCASSSGTSGRAYEQYFGPGTRLTVT.

This sequence joins TRBV2 and TRBJ1-5, with 8 bases identical to TRBD1. The V segment lost 4 bases and the J segment 6 bases; nucleotides outside the gene matches: 11. CDR3 length: 16 amino acids. CDR1 SNHLY and CDR2 FYNNEI come from the germline V gene. This CDR3 reads CASSASADRESQPQHF. The CDR3 region has the DNA TGTGCCAGCAGTGCCTCAGCGGACAGGGAGAGTCAGCCCCAGCATTTT.

The chain has TRBV28 and TRBJ1-1; 10 bases are shared with TRBD1. CDR1 is MDHEN, CDR2 SYDVKM, per germline. The V and J ends lost 7 bases and 1 base, in that order; junction bases with no gene match: 9. This CDR3 contains 16 residues. In DNA, the CDR3 is TGTGCCAGCACCGCCCCCGGGACAGGGGCGAACACTGAAGCTTTCTTT. Translated: CASTAPGTGANTEAFF.

The chain is built from TRBV28 and TRBJ2-7; the match to TRBD2 covers 7 bases. The CDR3 runs 14 residues. The V gene end was trimmed by 5 bases and the J gene end by 0 bases; junction bases not matched to a gene: 4. The germline CDR1 and CDR2 sequences are MDHEN and SYDVKM. CDR3 residues: CASSNVAGSYEQYF. CDR3 bases: TGTGCCAGCAGTAACGTAGCGGGCTCCTACGAGCAGTACTTC.

The rearrangement links TRBV15 to TRBJ2-5, with D possibly being TRBD1 (7 bases). The CDR3 has 15 amino acids. Trimming left V 3 bases short and J 5 bases short, with 16 bases between. Germline-derived CDR1 and CDR2 are LNHNV and YYDKDF (reference sequence). The CDR3 coding sequence is TGTGCCACCAGCAGGGGGGGACAGCTTAAGGAGACCCAGTACTTC. Protein sequence: CATSRGGQLKETQYF.

The chain employs TRBV2 and TRBJ1-1; D remains ambiguous. The CDR3 runs 13 residues. Trimming pared 3 bases from V and 3 bases from J, leaving 8 bases between. Germline loops: CDR1 SNHLY, CDR2 FYNNEI. Written as DNA, the CDR3 is TGTGCCAGCAGTGACTCAGAATACACTGAAGCTTTCTTT. Translation: CASSDSEYTEAFF.

The CDR3 nucleotides read TGTGCCAGCAGCCACCTTAGCGGGGACATCACAGATACGCAGTATTTT. Protein product: CASSHLSGDITDTQYF. The V and J genes are TRBV14 and TRBJ2-3, with 8 bases fitting TRBD2. Germline lookup yields CDR1 SGHDN and CDR2 FVKESK. J was trimmed by 2 bases and V by 3 bases; bases with no gene match: 7. The CDR3 runs to 16 residues.

This clone appeared once. V usage is TRBV2 and J usage is TRBJ1-1; a possible D gene is TRBD1 (6 bases). The germline V gene encodes CDR1 SNHLY and CDR2 FYNNEI. The CDR3 has 14 amino acids. V dropped 6 bases and J dropped 3 bases, with 14 bases sitting between them. CDR3 bases: TGTGCCAGCAGCGACCAGGGGAGGGACACTGAAGCTTTCTTT. Translating it yields CASSDQGRDTEAFF.

The CDR3 here is CASSPGATNEKLFF. In DNA, the CDR3 is TGCGCCAGCAGCCCAGGGGCAACTAATGAAAAACTGTTTTTT. The rearrangement joins TRBV5-1 to TRBJ1-4, with D maybe TRBD1 (6 bases). The V end lost 4 bases, the J end lost 0 bases, and 7 bases lay between the germline ends. Germline lookup yields CDR1 SGHRS and CDR2 YFSETQ. The CDR3 totals 14 residues. The full variable domain, in which reference TRBV5-1 and TRBJ1-4 provide the parts outside the CDR3, is KAGVTQTPRYLIKTRGQQVTLSCSPISGHRSVSWYQQTPGQGLQFLFEYFSETQRNKGNFPGRFSGRQFSNSRSEMNVSTLELGDSALYLCASSPGATNEKLFFGSGTQLSVL.

The J gene is TRBJ2-1, the V gene TRBV5-1; 9 nucleotides agree with TRBD2. Trimming cost V 0 bases and J 4 bases; bases outside gene matches: 14. There are 19 residues in the CDR3. In germline, CDR1 is SGHRS, CDR2 YFSETQ. The CDR3 loop is CASSLDPSAGGIAYNEQFF. The CDR3 coding sequence is TGCGCCAGCAGCTTGGACCCTTCAGCGGGAGGCATCGCTTACAATGAGCAGTTCTTC. Using reference TRBV5-1 and TRBJ2-1 for the parts outside the CDR3, the full variable domain is KAGVTQTPRYLIKTRGQQVTLSCSPISGHRSVSWYQQTPGQGLQFLFEYFSETQRNKGNFPGRFSGRQFSNSRSEMNVSTLELGDSALYLCASSLDPSAGGIAYNEQFFGPGTRLTVL.

The J gene is TRBJ2-2, the V gene TRBV30; 8 bases fit TRBD2. From germline, CDR1 is GTSNPN and CDR2 SVGIG (reference sequence). V lost 7 bases, J lost 4 bases, and 5 bases stayed unmatched. This CDR3 region has 13 residues. The CDR3 region has the DNA TGTGCCTCCCCCCGGGGGGGCACCGGGGAGCTGTTTTTT. Protein: CASPRGGTGELFF.

The chain carries TRBV27 and TRBJ2-1, with TRBD1 matching over 7 bases. CDR1 is MNHEY and CDR2 is SMNVEV in the germline V gene (reference sequence). The CDR3 runs to 17 residues. The V gene end was trimmed by 5 bases and the J gene end by 0 bases; junction bases not matched to a gene: 10. For the CDR3, the DNA is TGTGCCAGCAGTCCGCCCCCGGGACAGCTCTCCTACAATGAGCAGTTCTTC. It is translated as CASSPPPGQLSYNEQFF.

The chain employs TRBV19 and TRBJ1-3, with D hard to call. There are 15 residues in the CDR3. Trimming stripped 2 bases from V and 1 base from J, with 9 bases between. Germline CDR1 reads LNHDA; CDR2 reads SQIVND (reference sequence). The CDR3 nucleotides are TGTGCCAGTAGTATAACTGGAGGATCTGGAAACACCATATATTTT. This gives the protein CASSITGGSGNTIYF.

The gene calls are TRBV10-1 and TRBJ1-5, with TRBD1 matching 12 bases. The CDR3 length is 14 residues. CDR1 is WNHNN and CDR2 is SYGVQD in the germline V gene (reference sequence). V lost 5 bases, J lost 6 bases, and 2 bases stayed unmatched. CDR3 residues: CASSRDRGPQPQHF. CDR3 bases: TGCGCCAGCAGTCGGGACAGGGGGCCTCAGCCCCAGCATTTT.

The chain employs TRBV11-2 and TRBJ1-6, with D possibly matching TRBD1 (6 bases). The germline gives CDR1 SGHAT, CDR2 FQNNGV. V lost 1 base and J lost 6, with 22 bases in between. The length of the CDR3 is 19 residues. This chain's CDR3 is CASSLVYRDTREGNSPLHF. For the CDR3, the DNA is TGTGCCAGCAGCTTAGTATACCGGGACACAAGAGAGGGTAATTCACCCCTCCACTTT.

The chain is built from TRBV5-1 and TRBJ2-7, with 10 bases fitting TRBD2. This CDR3 has 14 residues. V was pared by 4 bases and J by 5 bases, with 6 bases of the junction left unmatched. Germline assignment: CDR1 SGHRS and CDR2 YFSETQ. The CDR3 DNA reads TGCGCCAGCAGCGAAGGGACTAGCGAAAACGAGCAGTACTTC. As protein: CASSEGTSENEQYF.

This clone was recorded only once. The chain joins TRBV2 to TRBJ1-5; 7 positions agree with TRBD1. The trim removed 8 bases at V and 0 bases at J, leaving 7 bases unmatched. This CDR3 is 15 amino acids long. Germline V gene sequence: CDR1 SNHLY, CDR2 FYNNEI. The CDR3 is CASGTGVYSNQPQHF. For the CDR3, the DNA is TGTGCCAGCGGTACAGGGGTCTATAGCAATCAGCCCCAGCATTTT. Full variable domain (remainder filled in from reference TRBV2 and TRBJ1-5): EPEVTQTPSHQVTQMGQEVILRCVPISNHLYFYWYRQILGQKVEFLVSFYNNEISEKSEIFDDQFSVERPDGSNFTLKIRSTKLEDSAMYFCASGTGVYSNQPQHFGDGTRLSIL.

The gene calls are TRBV10-2 and TRBJ2-7; D unclear. Per germline, CDR1 WSHSY and CDR2 SAAADI. This CDR3 is built from 12 residues. Trimming cost V 8 bases and J 3 bases, with 11 bases left between them. CDR3 bases: TGCGCCAGCTCTATCTCCTACTACGAGCAGTACTTC. This codes for CASSISYYEQYF.

The chain is built from TRBV2 and TRBJ1-3, with TRBD1 matching 7 bases. Unmatched junction bases numbered 8, after V lost 2 bases and J lost 4 bases. Germline CDR1 is SNHLY and CDR2 is FYNNEI. The CDR3 contains 16 residues. For the CDR3, the DNA is TGTGCCAGCAGTGAATTTAGGGGGCGTTACGGAAACACCATATATTTT. It is translated as CASSEFRGRYGNTIYF.